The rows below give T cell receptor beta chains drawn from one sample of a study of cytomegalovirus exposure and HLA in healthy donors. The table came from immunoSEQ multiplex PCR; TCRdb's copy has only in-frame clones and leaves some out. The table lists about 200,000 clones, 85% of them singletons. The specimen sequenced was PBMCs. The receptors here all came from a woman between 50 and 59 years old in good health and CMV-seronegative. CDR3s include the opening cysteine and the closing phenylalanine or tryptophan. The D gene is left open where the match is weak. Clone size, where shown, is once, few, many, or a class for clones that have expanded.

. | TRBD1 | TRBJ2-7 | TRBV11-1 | TGTGCCAGCAGCTTAAGACAGGGCTGCGAGCAGTACTTC | CASSLRQGCEQYF
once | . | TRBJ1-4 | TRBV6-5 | TGTGCCAGCAGTTCCACAGGGAGAAGAGGTCGAGAAAAACTGTTTTTT | CASSSTGRRGREKLFF
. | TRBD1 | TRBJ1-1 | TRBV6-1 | TGTGCCAGCAACCTCCACAGGGGGAACACTGAAGCTTTCTTT | CASNLHRGNTEAFF
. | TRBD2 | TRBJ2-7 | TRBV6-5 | TGTGCCAGCAGGAGCGGGAGCCCCTACGAGCAGTACTTC | CASRSGSPYEQYF
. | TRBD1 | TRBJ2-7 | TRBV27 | TGTGCCAGCAGTTTATCGTCGTACTCCGGGACAGGGAGGTACGAGCAGTACTTC | CASSLSSYSGTGRYEQYF
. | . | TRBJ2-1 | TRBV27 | TGTGCCAGCAGTTTATCTCCCCAACAGGGGAGGATCGGAAATGAGCAGTTCTTC | CASSLSPQQGRIGNEQFF
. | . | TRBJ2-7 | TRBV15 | TGTGCCACCAGCAGAGATTTGACAGGAGAGCAGTACTTC | CATSRDLTGEQYF
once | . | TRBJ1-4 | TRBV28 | TGTGCCAGCAGTTTATCCCAGGGTACGGGTGAAAAACTGTTTTTT | CASSLSQGTGEKLFF
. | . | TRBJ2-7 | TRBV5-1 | TGCGCCAGCAGCTTGATGGGGGCCGAGAGCTCCTACGAGCAGTACTTC | CASSLMGAESSYEQYF
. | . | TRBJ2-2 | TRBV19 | TGTGCCAGTAGTATTTTAGCGAACACCGGGGAGCTGTTTTTT | CASSILANTGELFF